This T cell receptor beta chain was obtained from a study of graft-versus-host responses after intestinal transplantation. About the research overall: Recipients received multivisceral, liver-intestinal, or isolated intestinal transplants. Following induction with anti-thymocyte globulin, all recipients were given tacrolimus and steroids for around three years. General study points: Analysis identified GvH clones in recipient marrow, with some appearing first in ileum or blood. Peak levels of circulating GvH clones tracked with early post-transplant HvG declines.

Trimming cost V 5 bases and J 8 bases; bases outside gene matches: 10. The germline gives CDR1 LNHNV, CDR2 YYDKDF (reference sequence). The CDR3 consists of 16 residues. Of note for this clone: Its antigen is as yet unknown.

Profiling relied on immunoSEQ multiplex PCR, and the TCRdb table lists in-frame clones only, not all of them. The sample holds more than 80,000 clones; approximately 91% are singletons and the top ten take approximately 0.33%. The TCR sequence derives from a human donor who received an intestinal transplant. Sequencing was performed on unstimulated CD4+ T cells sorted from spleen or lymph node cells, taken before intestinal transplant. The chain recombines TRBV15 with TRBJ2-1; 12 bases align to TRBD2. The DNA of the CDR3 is TGTGCCACCAGCTTCGCGACTAGCGGGAGTTGGGATGAGCAGTTCTTC. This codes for CATSFATSGSWDEQFF.